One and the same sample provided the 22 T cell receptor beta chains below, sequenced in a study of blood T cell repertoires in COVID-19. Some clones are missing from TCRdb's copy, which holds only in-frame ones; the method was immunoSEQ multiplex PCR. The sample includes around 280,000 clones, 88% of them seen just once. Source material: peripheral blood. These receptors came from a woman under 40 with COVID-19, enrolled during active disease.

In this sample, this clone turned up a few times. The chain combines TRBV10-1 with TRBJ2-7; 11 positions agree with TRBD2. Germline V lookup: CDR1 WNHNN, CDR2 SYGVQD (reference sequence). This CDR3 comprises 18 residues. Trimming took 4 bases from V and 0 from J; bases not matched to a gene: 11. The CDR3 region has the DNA TGCGCCAGCAGTGGACGGACTAGCGGGCCACTCTCCTCCTACGAGCAGTACTTC. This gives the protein CASSGRTSGPLSSYEQYF.

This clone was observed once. The CDR3: CASSLAYSLSPFYEQYF. In DNA, the CDR3 is TGTGCCAGCAGCTTAGCATATTCGTTGAGTCCCTTCTACGAGCAGTACTTC. V gene TRBV7-4 combines with J gene TRBJ2-7; D remains unclear. CDR1 is SGHVT and CDR2 is SQSDAQ in the germline V gene. Trimming stripped 0 bases from V and 3 bases from J, with 18 bases between. This CDR3 has 17 residues.

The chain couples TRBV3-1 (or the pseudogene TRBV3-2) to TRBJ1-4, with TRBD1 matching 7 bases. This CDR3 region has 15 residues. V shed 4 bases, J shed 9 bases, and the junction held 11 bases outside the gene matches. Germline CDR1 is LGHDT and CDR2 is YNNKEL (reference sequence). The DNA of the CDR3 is TGTGCCAGCAGCCCTAGGGACAGTCGGTGGCAAAAACTGTTTTTT. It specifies CASSPRDSRWQKLFF.

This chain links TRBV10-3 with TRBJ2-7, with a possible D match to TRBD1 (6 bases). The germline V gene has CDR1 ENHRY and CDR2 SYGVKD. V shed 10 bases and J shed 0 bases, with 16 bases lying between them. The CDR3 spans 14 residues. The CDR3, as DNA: TGTGCCACCCGGAGAACAGGGAGCTCCTACGAGCAGTACTTC. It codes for CATRRTGSSYEQYF.

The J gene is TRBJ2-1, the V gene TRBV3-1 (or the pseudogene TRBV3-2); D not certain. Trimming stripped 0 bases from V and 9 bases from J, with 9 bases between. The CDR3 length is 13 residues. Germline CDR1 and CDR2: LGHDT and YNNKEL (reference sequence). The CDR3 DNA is TGTGCCAGCAGCCAAGATTACGGGTGTGAGCAGTTCTTC. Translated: CASSQDYGCEQFF.

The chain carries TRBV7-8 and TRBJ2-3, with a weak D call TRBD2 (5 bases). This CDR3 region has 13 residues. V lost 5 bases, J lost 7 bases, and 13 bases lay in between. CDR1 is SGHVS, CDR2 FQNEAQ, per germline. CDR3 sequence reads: CASSLTTGNTQYF. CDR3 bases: TGTGCCAGCAGCCTGACGACCGGGAATACGCAGTATTTT.

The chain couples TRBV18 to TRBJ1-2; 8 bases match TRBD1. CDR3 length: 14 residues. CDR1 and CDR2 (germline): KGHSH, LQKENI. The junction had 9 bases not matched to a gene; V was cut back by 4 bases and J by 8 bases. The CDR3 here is CASSLGQAEGGYTF. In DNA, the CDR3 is TGTGCCAGCTCACTGGGACAGGCGGAAGGCGGCTACACCTTC.

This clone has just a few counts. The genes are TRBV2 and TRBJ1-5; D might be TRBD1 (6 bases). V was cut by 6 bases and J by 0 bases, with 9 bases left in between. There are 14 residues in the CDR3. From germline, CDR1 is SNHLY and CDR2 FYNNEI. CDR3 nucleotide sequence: TGTGCCAGCAGCGGACAGTCTAGCAATCAGCCCCAGCATTTT. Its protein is CASSGQSSNQPQHF.

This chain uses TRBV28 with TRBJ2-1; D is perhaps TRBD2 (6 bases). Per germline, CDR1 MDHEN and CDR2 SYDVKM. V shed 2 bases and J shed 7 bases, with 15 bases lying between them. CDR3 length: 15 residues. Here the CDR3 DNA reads TGTGCCAGCAGTTTACTGCGGGACTGGAGAAATGAGCAGTTCTTC. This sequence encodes CASSLLRDWRNEQFF.

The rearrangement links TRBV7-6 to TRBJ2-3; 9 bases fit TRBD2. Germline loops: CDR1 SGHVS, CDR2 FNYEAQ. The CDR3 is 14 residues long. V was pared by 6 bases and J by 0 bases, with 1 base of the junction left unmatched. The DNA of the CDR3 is TGTGCCAGCAGGACTAGCGGTAGCACAGATACGCAGTATTTT. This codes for CASRTSGSTDTQYF.

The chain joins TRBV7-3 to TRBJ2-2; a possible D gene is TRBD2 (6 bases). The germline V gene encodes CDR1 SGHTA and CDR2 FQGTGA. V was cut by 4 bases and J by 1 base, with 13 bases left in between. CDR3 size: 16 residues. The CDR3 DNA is TGTGCCAGCAGCTCAGACCGGGACTTGAACACCGGGGAGCTGTTTTTT. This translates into CASSSDRDLNTGELFF. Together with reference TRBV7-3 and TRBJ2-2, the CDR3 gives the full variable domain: GAGVSQTPSNKVTEKGKYVELRCDPISGHTALYWYRQSLGQGPEFLIYFQGTGAADDSGLPNDRFFAVRPEGSVSTLKIQRTERGDSAVYLCASSSDRDLNTGELFFGEGSRLTVL.

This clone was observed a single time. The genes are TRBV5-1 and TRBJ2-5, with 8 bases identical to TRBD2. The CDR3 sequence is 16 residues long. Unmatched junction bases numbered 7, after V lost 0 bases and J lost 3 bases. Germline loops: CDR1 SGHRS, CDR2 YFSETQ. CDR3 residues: CASSLVAGGVEETQYF. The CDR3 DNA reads TGCGCCAGCAGCTTGGTCGCGGGAGGTGTGGAAGAGACCCAGTACTTC. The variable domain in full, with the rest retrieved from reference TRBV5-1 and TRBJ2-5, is KAGVTQTPRYLIKTRGQQVTLSCSPISGHRSVSWYQQTPGQGLQFLFEYFSETQRNKGNFPGRFSGRQFSNSRSEMNVSTLELGDSALYLCASSLVAGGVEETQYFGPGTRLLVL.

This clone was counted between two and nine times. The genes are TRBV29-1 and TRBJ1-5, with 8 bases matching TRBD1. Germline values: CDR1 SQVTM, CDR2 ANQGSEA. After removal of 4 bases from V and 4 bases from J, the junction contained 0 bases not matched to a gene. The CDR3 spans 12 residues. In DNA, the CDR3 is TGCAGCGTTGGGACAGGGAATCAGCCCCAGCATTTT. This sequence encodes CSVGTGNQPQHF. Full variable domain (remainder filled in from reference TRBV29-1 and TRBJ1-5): SAVISQKPSRDICQRGTSLTIQCQVDSQVTMMFWYRQQPGQSLTLIATANQGSEATYESGFVIDKFPISRPNLTFSTLTVSNMSPEDSSIYLCSVGTGNQPQHFGDGTRLSIL.

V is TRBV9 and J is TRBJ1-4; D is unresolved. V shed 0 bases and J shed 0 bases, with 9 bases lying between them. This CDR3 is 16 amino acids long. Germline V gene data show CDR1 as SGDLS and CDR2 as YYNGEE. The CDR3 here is CASSVDARATNEKLFF. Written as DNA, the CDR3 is TGTGCCAGCAGCGTAGACGCGAGGGCAACTAATGAAAAACTGTTTTTT.

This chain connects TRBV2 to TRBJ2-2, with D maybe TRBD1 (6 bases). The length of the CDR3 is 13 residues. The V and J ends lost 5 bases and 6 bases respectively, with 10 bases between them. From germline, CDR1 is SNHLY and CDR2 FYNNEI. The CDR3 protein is CASSTGRSGELFF. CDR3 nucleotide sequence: TGTGCCAGCAGTACAGGGCGGTCCGGGGAGCTGTTTTTT.

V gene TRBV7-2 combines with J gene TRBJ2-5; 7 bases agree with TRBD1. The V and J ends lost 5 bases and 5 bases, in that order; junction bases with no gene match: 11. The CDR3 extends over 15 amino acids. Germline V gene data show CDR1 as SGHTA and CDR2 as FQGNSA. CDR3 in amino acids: CASSTDSRGYETQYF. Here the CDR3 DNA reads TGTGCCAGCAGCACCGACTCCAGGGGGTATGAGACCCAGTACTTC.

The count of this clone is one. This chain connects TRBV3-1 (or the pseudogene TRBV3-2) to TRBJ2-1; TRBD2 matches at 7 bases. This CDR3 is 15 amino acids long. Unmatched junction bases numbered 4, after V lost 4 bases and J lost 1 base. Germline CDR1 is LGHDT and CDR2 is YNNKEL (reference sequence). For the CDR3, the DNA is TGTGCCAGCAGCCGCACCGGGGGGTCCTACAATGAGCAGTTCTTC. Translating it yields CASSRTGGSYNEQFF.

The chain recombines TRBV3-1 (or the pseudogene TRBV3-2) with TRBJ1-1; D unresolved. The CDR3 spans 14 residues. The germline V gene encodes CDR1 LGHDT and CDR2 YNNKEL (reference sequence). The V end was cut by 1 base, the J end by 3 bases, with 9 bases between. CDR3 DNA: TGTGCCAGCAGCCAAGCAACAGATCACACTGAAGCTTTCTTT. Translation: CASSQATDHTEAFF.

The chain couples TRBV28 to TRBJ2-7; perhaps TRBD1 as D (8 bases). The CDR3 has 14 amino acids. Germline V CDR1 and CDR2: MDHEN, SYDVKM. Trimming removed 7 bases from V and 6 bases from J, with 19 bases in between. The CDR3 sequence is CASTQTGEGSEQYF. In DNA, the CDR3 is TGTGCCAGCACCCAGACAGGGGAGGGCTCCGAGCAGTACTTC.

The CDR3 reads CASSFRLAGGLETQYF. DNA for the CDR3: TGTGCCAGCAGCTTTCGGCTAGCGGGAGGGCTAGAGACCCAGTACTTC. The rearrangement joins TRBV5-4 to TRBJ2-5; 12 positions agree with TRBD2. The J segment lost 4 bases and the V segment lost 2 bases, leaving 6 bases of the junction unmatched. Germline lookup yields CDR1 SGHNT and CDR2 YYREEE (reference sequence). The CDR3 is made up of 16 amino acids.

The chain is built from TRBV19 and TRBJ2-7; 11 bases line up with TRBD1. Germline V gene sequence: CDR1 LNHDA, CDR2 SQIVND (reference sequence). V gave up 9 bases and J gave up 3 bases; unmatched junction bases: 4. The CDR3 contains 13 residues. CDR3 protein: CARGDRGDYEQYF. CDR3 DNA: TGTGCCAGGGGGGACAGGGGGGACTACGAGCAGTACTTC. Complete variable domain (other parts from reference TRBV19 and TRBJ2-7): DGGITQSPKYLFRKEGQNVTLSCEQNLNHDAMYWYRQDPGQGLRLIYYSQIVNDFQKGDIAEGYSVSREKKESFPLTVTSAQKNPTAFYLCARGDRGDYEQYFGPGTRLTVT.

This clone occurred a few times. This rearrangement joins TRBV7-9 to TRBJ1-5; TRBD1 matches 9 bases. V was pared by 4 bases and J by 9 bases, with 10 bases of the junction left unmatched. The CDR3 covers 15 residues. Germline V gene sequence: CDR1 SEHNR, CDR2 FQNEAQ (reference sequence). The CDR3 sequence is CASSSGDRARGPQHF. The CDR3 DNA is TGTGCCAGCAGCTCAGGGGACAGGGCTAGAGGGCCCCAGCATTTT. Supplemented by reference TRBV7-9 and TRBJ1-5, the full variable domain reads DTGVSQNPRHKITKRGQNVTFRCDPISEHNRLYWYRQTLGQGPEFLTYFQNEAQLEKSRLLSDRFSAERPKGSFSTLEIQRTEQGDSAMYLCASSSGDRARGPQHFGDGTRLSIL.